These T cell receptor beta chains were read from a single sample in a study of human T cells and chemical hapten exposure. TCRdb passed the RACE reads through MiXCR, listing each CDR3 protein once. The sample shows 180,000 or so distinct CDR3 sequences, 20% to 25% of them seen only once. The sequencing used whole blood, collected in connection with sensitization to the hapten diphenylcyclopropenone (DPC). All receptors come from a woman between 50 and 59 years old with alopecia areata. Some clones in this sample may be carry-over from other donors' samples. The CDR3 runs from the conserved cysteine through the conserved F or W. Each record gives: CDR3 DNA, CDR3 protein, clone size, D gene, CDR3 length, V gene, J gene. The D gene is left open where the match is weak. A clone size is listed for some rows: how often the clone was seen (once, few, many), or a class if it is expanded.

DNA: TGCGCCAGCAGTTTAGGGACAGAAAGTACCGGGGAGCTGTTTTTT
CDR3: CASSLGTESTGELFF
size: few
D: TRBD1
length: 15
V: TRBV10-1
J: TRBJ2-2

DNA: TGCGCCAGCAGCTCCGGGACTAGCGGGATCAGCTACGAGCAGTACTTC
CDR3: CASSSGTSGISYEQYF
size: few
D: TRBD2
length: 16
V: TRBV5-1
J: TRBJ2-7

DNA: TGCAGCGTTGCATCTAGAGTGGCGGGAGTAAGAGGAAATGAGCAGTTCTTC
CDR3: CSVASRVAGVRGNEQFF
size: few
D: TRBD2
length: 17
V: TRBV29-1
J: TRBJ2-1

DNA: TGTGCCAGCAGCTTACTAGGGAATGGCAATCAGCCCCAGCATTTT
CDR3: CASSLLGNGNQPQHF
size: NA
D: NA
length: 15
V: TRBV7-2
J: TRBJ1-5

DNA: TGCAGTGCTAGGGGCCGGGGACAGGGAGGGAGGTACGAGCAGTACTTC
CDR3: CSARGRGQGGRYEQYF
size: NA
D: TRBD1
length: 16
V: TRBV20-1
J: TRBJ2-7

DNA: TGTGCCAGCAAAGGACAGATCAGCACAGATACGCAGTATTTT
CDR3: CASKGQISTDTQYF
size: NA
D: NA
length: 14
V: TRBV2
J: TRBJ2-3

DNA: TGCAGTGCTAGAGGGCCGACGGGAGGGCCGAGTGAGCAGTTCTTC
CDR3: CSARGPTGGPSEQFF
size: NA
D: TRBD2
length: 15
V: TRBV20-1
J: TRBJ2-1

DNA: TGTGCCAGCAACCCAGGCACTATGTACAATGAGCAGTTCTTC
CDR3: CASNPGTMYNEQFF
size: NA
D: NA
length: 14
V: TRBV11-2
J: TRBJ2-1

DNA: TGTGCCAGCAGCTATAACCCCGGAGAGACCCAGTACTTC
CDR3: CASSYNPGETQYF
size: few
D: NA
length: 13
V: TRBV6-5
J: TRBJ2-5

DNA: TGCGCCAGCAGCTCCGGACTAGCGGGAAACATTCAGTACTTC
CDR3: CASSSGLAGNIQYF
size: few
D: TRBD2
length: 14
V: TRBV5-1
J: TRBJ2-4

DNA: TGTGCCAGCAGTGAATGGGCTGTCTCTGGAAACACCATATATTTT
CDR3: CASSEWAVSGNTIYF
size: NA
D: NA
length: 15
V: TRBV25-1
J: TRBJ1-3

DNA: TGTGCCTGTTCACAGGGGTCGGACTATGGCTACACCTTC
CDR3: CACSQGSDYGYTF
size: NA
D: TRBD1
length: 13
V: TRBV6-5
J: TRBJ1-2

DNA: TGTGCCAGCAGCCAAGTCGAGTCGTGGAATGAGCAGTTCTTC
CDR3: CASSQVESWNEQFF
size: NA
D: NA
length: 14
V: TRBV14
J: TRBJ2-1

DNA: TGTGCCAGCTCACCAGGTAGACAGCGGAACACTGAAGCTTTCTTT
CDR3: CASSPGRQRNTEAFF
size: few
D: NA
length: 15
V: TRBV18
J: TRBJ1-1

DNA: TGTGCCAGCTCACCGGCGGGAGATCAGCCCCAGCATTTT
CDR3: CASSPAGDQPQHF
size: NA
D: NA
length: 13
V: TRBV18
J: TRBJ1-5

DNA: TGCAGCGTTGCCAGTGCTAACATTCAGTACTTC
CDR3: CSVASANIQYF
size: few
D: NA
length: 11
V: TRBV29-1
J: TRBJ2-4

DNA: TGCAGCGTTGAAGTCATGGGAAGGCAGTTCTTC
CDR3: CSVEVMGRQFF
size: few
D: NA
length: 11
V: TRBV29-1
J: TRBJ2-1

DNA: TGTGCCATCAGTGGCCCCGCGGGAGGCGGTAATGAGCAGTTCTTC
CDR3: CAISGPAGGGNEQFF
size: many
D: TRBD2
length: 15
V: TRBV10-3
J: TRBJ2-1

DNA: TGCAGTGCTAGATCCGGGTACGAGCAGTACTTC
CDR3: CSARSGYEQYF
size: NA
D: NA
length: 11
V: TRBV20-1
J: TRBJ2-7

DNA: TGCAGTGCTAGAACTAGCGGGAGTGAGACCCAGTACTTC
CDR3: CSARTSGSETQYF
size: few
D: TRBD2
length: 13
V: TRBV20-1
J: TRBJ2-5

DNA: TGTGCCAGCAGCCAAGAACGTCTTGGGGAGCTGTTTTTT
CDR3: CASSQERLGELFF
size: NA
D: NA
length: 13
V: TRBV14
J: TRBJ2-2

DNA: TGTGCCAGCAGCAAAGTAAGCGGGAGCACCAGCGATGAGCAGTTCTTC
CDR3: CASSKVSGSTSDEQFF
size: NA
D: TRBD2
length: 16
V: TRBV9
J: TRBJ2-1

DNA: TGCAGCGTCAGTGGGGATTTAAGCACAGATACGCAGTATTTT
CDR3: CSVSGDLSTDTQYF
size: NA
D: NA
length: 14
V: TRBV29-1
J: TRBJ2-3

DNA: TGTGCCAGCTCCCCTATAGCGGACAATGAGCAGTTCTTC
CDR3: CASSPIADNEQFF
size: NA
D: NA
length: 13
V: TRBV2
J: TRBJ2-1

DNA: TGTGCCAGCAGTCCCGGTGGCACAGATACGCAGTATTTT
CDR3: CASSPGGTDTQYF
size: few
D: NA
length: 13
V: TRBV28
J: TRBJ2-3

DNA: TGCGCCAGCAGACCGGAACATAATTCACCCCTCCACTTT
CDR3: CASRPEHNSPLHF
size: many
D: NA
length: 13
V: TRBV5-1
J: TRBJ1-6

DNA: TGTGCCAGCAGCTCCGTTTATCGAGGAGTCCCCTACAATGAGCAGTTCTTC
CDR3: CASSSVYRGVPYNEQFF
size: few
D: NA
length: 17
V: TRBV11-2
J: TRBJ2-1

DNA: TGCAGTGCTAGAGTTCCGGGGGAGAATCAGCCCCAGCATTTT
CDR3: CSARVPGENQPQHF
size: NA
D: NA
length: 14
V: TRBV20-1
J: TRBJ1-5

DNA: TGTGCCACCGAGACTACCCGGGGTAACTATGGCTACACCTTC
CDR3: CATETTRGNYGYTF
size: NA
D: NA
length: 14
V: TRBV19
J: TRBJ1-2

DNA: TGTGCCACCAGAGGGGGGGTTAACACCGGGGAGCTGTTTTTT
CDR3: CATRGGVNTGELFF
size: NA
D: NA
length: 14
V: TRBV24-1
J: TRBJ2-2

DNA: TGTGCCAGCAGCCAAGATATGGAGGACGAGCAGTACTTC
CDR3: CASSQDMEDEQYF
size: NA
D: NA
length: 13
V: TRBV14
J: TRBJ2-7

DNA: TGTGCCATCAGTCCCCCCAGGGGAGGAACTGAAGCTTTCTTT
CDR3: CAISPPRGGTEAFF
size: NA
D: NA
length: 14
V: TRBV10-3
J: TRBJ1-1

DNA: TGCAGCGTTGGGGGTGTGGAGACCCAGTACTTC
CDR3: CSVGGVETQYF
size: NA
D: NA
length: 11
V: TRBV29-1
J: TRBJ2-5

DNA: TGTGCCAGCAGCTCGAGGGAGGGCCCCCAAGAGACCCAGTACTTC
CDR3: CASSSREGPQETQYF
size: few
D: TRBD2
length: 15
V: TRBV7-2
J: TRBJ2-5

DNA: TGTGCCAGCAGCTTAGGGGACAGGACTGAAGCTTTCTTT
CDR3: CASSLGDRTEAFF
size: many
D: TRBD1
length: 13
V: TRBV11-1
J: TRBJ1-1

DNA: TGTGCCAGCCGCCGGGAATCCTACAATGAGCAGTTCTTC
CDR3: CASRRESYNEQFF
size: once
D: NA
length: 13
V: TRBV12-3/TRBV12-4
J: TRBJ2-1

DNA: TGCAGCGTGGGGACGGGGGCTTTCTTT
CDR3: CSVGTGAFF
size: NA
D: NA
length: 9
V: TRBV29-1
J: TRBJ1-1

DNA: TGTGCCAGCAGTGGCAGGACAGGGGAAGGAGGTACGCAGTATTTT
CDR3: CASSGRTGEGGTQYF
size: NA
D: TRBD1
length: 15
V: TRBV6-1
J: TRBJ2-3

DNA: TGCAGCGTTGGCCGGGACAGGGACTATGGCTACACCTTC
CDR3: CSVGRDRDYGYTF
size: NA
D: TRBD1
length: 13
V: TRBV29-1
J: TRBJ1-2

DNA: TGTGCCAGCAGCCAGGGGGCGAGCTCTGGGGCCAACGTCCTGACTTTC
CDR3: CASSQGASSGANVLTF
size: many
D: NA
length: 16
V: TRBV4-2
J: TRBJ2-6

DNA: TGTGCCAGCAGCCCCCCTTCGAATTCACCCCTCCACTTT
CDR3: CASSPPSNSPLHF
size: many
D: NA
length: 13
V: TRBV7-9
J: TRBJ1-6

DNA: TGCAGTGCCCCAGTGCTAGTAAGGGTCTCAGGGGGGTACGGTGAAGCTTTCTTT
CDR3: CSAPVLVRVSGGYGEAFF
size: NA
D: TRBD1
length: 18
V: TRBV20-1
J: TRBJ1-1

DNA: TGCAGCGGGGGGGGGGTACTGAACACTGAAGCTTTCTTT
CDR3: CSGGGVLNTEAFF
size: NA
D: NA
length: 13
V: TRBV29-1
J: TRBJ1-1

DNA: TGTGCCAGCAACCAAGGGCTAGCGGGACCCGGGGAGCTGTTTTTT
CDR3: CASNQGLAGPGELFF
size: NA
D: TRBD2
length: 15
V: TRBV7-2
J: TRBJ2-2

DNA: TGTGCCAGCAGCAGCCCTGTCCGGGGCGACGAGCAGTACTTC
CDR3: CASSSPVRGDEQYF
size: few
D: NA
length: 14
V: TRBV5-5
J: TRBJ2-7

DNA: TGTGCCAGCAGCCTAACGGGGCCAGAGTACTTC
CDR3: CASSLTGPEYF
size: few
D: NA
length: 11
V: TRBV11-2
J: TRBJ2-4

DNA: TGCAGCGTTGTCGGACTAGCGGGAGACGAGCAGTACTTC
CDR3: CSVVGLAGDEQYF
size: NA
D: TRBD2
length: 13
V: TRBV29-1
J: TRBJ2-7

DNA: TGTGCCTGGGGGATTGGCGGGAGCACAGATACGCAGTATTTT
CDR3: CAWGIGGSTDTQYF
size: few
D: NA
length: 14
V: TRBV30
J: TRBJ2-3

DNA: TGCAGCGCACGGACTAGCGGGAGTGGCAATGAGCAGTTCTTC
CDR3: CSARTSGSGNEQFF
size: few
D: TRBD2
length: 14
V: TRBV29-1
J: TRBJ2-1

DNA: TGTGCCACCAGTGATTTTATCAGCGGGAGAGGTGGAGATACGCAGTATTTT
CDR3: CATSDFISGRGGDTQYF
size: NA
D: TRBD2
length: 17
V: TRBV24-1
J: TRBJ2-3

DNA: TGCGCCAGCAGCTTGGATGAGGGAAGCTCCTACAATGAGCAGTTCTTC
CDR3: CASSLDEGSSYNEQFF
size: few
D: NA
length: 16
V: TRBV5-1
J: TRBJ2-1

DNA: TGTGCCAGCAGCTCGTGGCCGGGACAGGGGTTAAAGCCCCAGCATTTT
CDR3: CASSSWPGQGLKPQHF
size: NA
D: TRBD1
length: 16
V: TRBV7-6
J: TRBJ1-5

DNA: TGTGCCAGCAGTCAACGACGGCGCAATCAGCCCCAGCATTTT
CDR3: CASSQRRRNQPQHF
size: many
D: NA
length: 14
V: TRBV28
J: TRBJ1-5